This TCR beta chain was captured by sequencing in a study of early T cells in non-severe SARS-CoV-2 infection. Study-wide background: Bulk RNA isolated from unsorted whole blood underwent sequencing; chains were not paired.

This clonotype was recorded at least ten times. Its matching antigen is unknown. This CDR3 has 15 amino acids. Between the trimmed V and J ends, which lost 2 bases and 5 bases, there was a span of 14 bases. Per germline, CDR1 SGDLS and CDR2 YYNGEE. Unique molecular identifier tags were affixed to discrete cDNA molecules. TCRdb re-analysed the 5' RACE reads in MiXCR, keeping a single row per CDR3 protein. Of 35,000 to 50,000 distinct CDR3 sequences listed, 5.5% to 7% are singletons. Findings and limits, study-wide: Sequences matched to VDJdb favored anti-spike CD8 responses, while private and CD4 specificities were missed.

V and J are TRBV9 and TRBJ1-3; D is ambiguous. This receptor was obtained from an adult who was a healthcare worker with PCR-confirmed SARS-CoV-2 infection or an uninfected control (not recorded which). The sample in question was whole blood, obtained at baseline. The CDR3 is CASSVRGSRRNTIYF. CDR3 nucleotide sequence: TGTGCCAGCAGCGTTCGCGGTTCTAGAAGAAACACCATATATTTT. The full variable domain, its missing parts supplied by reference TRBV9 and TRBJ1-3, is DSGVTQTPKHLITATGQRVTLRCSPRSGDLSVYWYQQSLDQGLQFLIQYYNGEERAKGNILERFSAQQFPDLHSELNLSSLELGDSALYFCASSVRGSRRNTIYFGEGSWLTVV.